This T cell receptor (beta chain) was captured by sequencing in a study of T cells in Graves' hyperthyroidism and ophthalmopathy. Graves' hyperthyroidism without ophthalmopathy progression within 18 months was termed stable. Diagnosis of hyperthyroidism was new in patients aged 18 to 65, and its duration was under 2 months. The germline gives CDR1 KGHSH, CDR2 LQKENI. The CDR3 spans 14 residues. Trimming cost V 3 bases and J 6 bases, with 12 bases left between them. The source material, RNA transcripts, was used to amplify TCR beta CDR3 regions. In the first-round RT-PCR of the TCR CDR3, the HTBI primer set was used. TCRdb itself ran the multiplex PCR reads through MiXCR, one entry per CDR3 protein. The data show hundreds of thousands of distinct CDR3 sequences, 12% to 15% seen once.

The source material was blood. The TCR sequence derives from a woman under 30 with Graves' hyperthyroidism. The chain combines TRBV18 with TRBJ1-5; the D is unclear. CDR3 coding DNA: TGTGCCAGCTCACCGGTAAGCGATAGTCAGCCCCAGCATTTT. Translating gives CASSPVSDSQPQHF.